This T cell receptor (beta chain) emerged from a study of blood T cell repertoires in COVID-19. Across the study: Collection of acute and convalescent COVID-19 samples took place in the United States, Italy and Spain.

Using immunoSEQ multiplex PCR, the repertoire was profiled, and TCRdb retains in-frame clones only, with some absent. The data hold over 300,000 clones, with 80% to 90% observed a single time. This study enrolled people aged 18 to 89 from 20 to 25 US geographic areas. All recovered Cohort 3 donors got two negative PCRs, got clearance, or saw symptom resolution. CDR1 and CDR2 from the germline V gene are SNHLY and FYNNEI. This CDR3 is built from 13 residues. V lost 6 bases and J lost 5; bases outside the gene matches: 3. The TCR originated in a man aged 30 to 39 who had recovered from COVID-19. This chain uses TRBV2 with TRBJ2-2; TRBD1 agrees at 7 bases. Source material: PBMCs or T cells enriched from blood (not recorded which). CDR3: CASRGQYTGELFF. CDR3 sequence (DNA): TGTGCCAGCAGGGGACAGTATACCGGGGAGCTGTTTTTT.